Listed below are T cell receptor beta chains from one sample, sequenced in a study of regulatory T cells in long-lasting Graves disease. TCRdb reprocessed the multiplex PCR reads with MiXCR, giving one entry per CDR3 protein. The top ten clones hold about an eighth of a sample with a few hundred thousand distinct CDR3 sequences, approximately 22% of them seen once. Sequencing used peripheral blood mononuclear cells (PBMCs), obtained when the disease was refractory, from a patient treated with antithyroid drugs. The receptor source for this set is a female donor with Graves disease. The CDR3 runs from the conserved cysteine through the conserved F or W.

TRBV28	CASSFPSTGYEQYF
TRBV7-2	CASGGANEQFF
TRBV2	CASSALMGAGVDEQYF
TRBV7-9	CASRNGDMGFLRGYGYTF
TRBV24-1	CATSPPGGAGETQYF
TRBV9	CASSPLAGGQIQETQYF
TRBV6-1	CASSTGTGTNQETQYF
TRBV2	CASSDGTGRYEQYF
TRBV7-2	CASSARQGGDQETQYF
TRBV19	CASSRRGLTEAFF
TRBV4-1	CASSHEGWGTREAFF
TRBV19	CAGRVGGTEAFF
TRBV7-9	CASNRGDEQYF